The 21 T cell receptor beta chains below all came from one sample that was sequenced in a study of memory CD4+ T cells and cytomegalovirus serostatus. Libraries were prepared by immunoSEQ multiplex PCR; TCRdb keeps only in-frame clonotypes and omits some of them. The sample consists of about 58,000 clones, 82% of them appearing once. The sort gate was single viable CD3+CD4+CD8-CD45RO+ cells for memory CD4+ T cells. The sequenced sample consisted of memory CD4+ T cells from blood. All receptors come from an adult in good health and CMV-seronegative. Some clones in this sample may be carry-over from other donors' samples.

The J gene is TRBJ2-1, the V gene TRBV7-2; TRBD2 aligns across 7 bases. The CDR3 runs 15 residues. Germline V CDR1 and CDR2: SGHTA, FQGNSA. Germline trimming cut 5 bases from V and 3 bases from J; bases unmatched to any gene: 7. CDR3 sequence (DNA): TGTGCCAGCAGCCCCCAGCGGGATTTCTACAATGAGCAGTTCTTC. The encoded protein is CASSPQRDFYNEQFF.

The J gene is TRBJ2-3, the V gene TRBV27, with 8 bases fitting TRBD2. Germline assignment: CDR1 MNHEY and CDR2 SMNVEV (reference sequence). This CDR3 has 14 amino acids. V lost 6 bases and J lost 1; bases outside the gene matches: 3. CDR3 in amino acids: CASRLLAGTDTQYF. In DNA, the CDR3 is TGTGCCAGCAGATTACTAGCGGGCACAGATACGCAGTATTTT.

The chain employs TRBV6-1 and TRBJ2-7; D may be TRBD1 (5 bases). CDR1 and CDR2 from the germline V gene are MNHNS and SASEGT. The CDR3 runs 14 residues. Trimming stripped 10 bases from V and 2 bases from J, with 18 bases between. The CDR3 bases are TGTGCCACCGCGTCCAGGGTGCAAACCTACGAGCAGTACTTC. Translation: CATASRVQTYEQYF.

V gene TRBV4-2 combines with J gene TRBJ1-5; the D is unclear. This CDR3 contains 13 residues. The germline gives CDR1 LGHNA, CDR2 YNFKEQ. V was shortened by 3 bases and J by 7 bases, with 10 bases between the two germline ends. CDR3 loop: CASSHQEQQPQHF. CDR3 bases: TGTGCCAGCAGCCATCAGGAACAGCAGCCCCAGCATTTT.

The chain joins TRBV30 to TRBJ1-4; D is ambiguous. V lost 0 bases, J lost 7 bases, and 9 bases lay in between. The length of the CDR3 is 13 residues. The germline gives CDR1 GTSNPN, CDR2 SVGIG (reference sequence). CDR3 nucleotide sequence: TGTGCCTGGAGTGTGGTAGTGGGTGAAAAACTGTTTTTT. Residues: CAWSVVVGEKLFF. Filled out from reference TRBV30 and TRBJ1-4, the complete variable domain reads SQTIHQWPATLVQPVGSPLSLECTVEGTSNPNLYWYRQAAGRGLQLLFYSVGIGQISSEVPQNLSASRPQDRQFILSSKKLLLSDSGFYLCAWSVVVGEKLFFGSGTQLSVL.

The J gene is TRBJ2-3, the V gene TRBV6-1; D possibly corresponds to TRBD1 (6 bases). Per germline, CDR1 MNHNS and CDR2 SASEGT. This CDR3 contains 14 residues. V was clipped by 3 bases and J by 9 bases, with 16 bases between them. The CDR3 nucleotides are TGTGCCAGCAGTGAGAGGGCAGGGGCCTCGACGCAGTATTTT. It is translated as CASSERAGASTQYF.

V and J are TRBV6-1 and TRBJ2-3, with 8 bases fitting TRBD1. CDR3 size: 15 residues. Germline-derived CDR1 and CDR2 are MNHNS and SASEGT. Unmatched junction bases numbered 6, after V lost 2 bases and J lost 5 bases. The DNA of the CDR3 is TGTGCCAGCAGTGAATCCAGGGGGCTTGGAGATACGCAGTATTTT. Translation: CASSESRGLGDTQYF.

The chain combines TRBV25-1 with TRBJ1-6; 12 nucleotides match TRBD1. CDR3 length equals 14 residues. Looked up from germline, CDR1 is MGHDK and CDR2 is SYGVNS. With V trimmed by 6 bases and J by 7 bases, 1 base remained unmatched. CDR3 DNA: TGTGCCAGCAGCGGGACAGGGGGCAATTCACCCCTCCACTTT. Encoded protein: CASSGTGGNSPLHF.

The chain uses TRBV28 and TRBJ2-7, with 10 nucleotides matching TRBD2. The CDR3 sequence is 15 residues long. The germline V gene encodes CDR1 MDHEN and CDR2 SYDVKM. Trimming cost V 8 bases and J 2 bases; bases outside gene matches: 9. CDR3 amino acids: CASCLSGRETYEQYF. As DNA, the CDR3 is TGTGCCAGCTGCCTAAGCGGGAGGGAGACCTACGAGCAGTACTTC.

This rearrangement joins TRBV5-6 to TRBJ1-4; 7 nucleotides match TRBD1. V shed 4 bases, J shed 4 bases, and the junction held 7 bases outside the gene matches. The CDR3 sequence is 15 residues long. The germline CDR1 and CDR2 sequences are SGHDT and YYEEEE. Here the CDR3 reads CASSVGQVYNEKLFF. DNA of the CDR3: TGTGCCAGCAGCGTTGGACAGGTCTATAATGAAAAACTGTTTTTT.

In the case of this clone: This same CDR3 is encoded by further DNA sequences in the sample. The chain is built from TRBV30 and TRBJ1-5; D not resolved. The CDR3 has 13 amino acids. V dropped 2 bases and J dropped 0 bases, with 5 bases sitting between them. Germline V lookup: CDR1 GTSNPN, CDR2 SVGIG (reference sequence). The CDR3 sequence is CAWSPDSNQPQHF. Here the CDR3 DNA reads TGTGCCTGGAGTCCAGATAGCAATCAGCCCCAGCATTTT.

V is TRBV14 and J is TRBJ2-3; no definite D call. The V gene's germline CDR1 is SGHDN and CDR2 FVKESK. The CDR3 is made up of 14 amino acids. Trimming shortened V by 0 bases and J by 1 base, and 5 bases separated the two germline ends. CDR3 coding DNA: TGTGCCAGCAGCCAAGATCGGGGCACAGATACGCAGTATTTT. It specifies CASSQDRGTDTQYF.

The rearrangement uses TRBV4-3 and TRBJ1-2; D is unclear. V lost 0 bases to trimming and J lost 4 bases, with 21 bases between them. CDR1 is LGHNA, CDR2 YSLEER, per germline. CDR3 length: 18 amino acids. The CDR3 region is CASSQDQKVAGFGYGYTF. Written as DNA, the CDR3 is TGCGCCAGCAGCCAAGATCAAAAAGTCGCGGGATTTGGCTATGGCTACACCTTC.

The chain has TRBV11-2 and TRBJ2-7; D unresolved. Trimming took 1 base from V and 7 from J, leaving 14 bases between them. The CDR3 covers 14 residues. Germline assignment: CDR1 SGHAT and CDR2 FQNNGV. The CDR3 reads CASSLGFSLPEQYF. CDR3 sequence (DNA): TGTGCCAGCAGCTTAGGCTTCTCGCTCCCGGAGCAGTACTTC.

The chain uses TRBV7-2 and TRBJ1-5; 7 positions agree with TRBD1. The trim removed 4 bases at V and 9 bases at J, leaving 9 bases unmatched. CDR3 length: 14 residues. Germline CDR1 SGHTA, CDR2 FQGNSA. CDR3 sequence reads: CASSWGTERGPQHF. The DNA of the CDR3 is TGTGCCAGCAGCTGGGGGACAGAGCGGGGGCCCCAGCATTTT.

This clone appeared a single time. V and J are TRBV7-2 and TRBJ2-7, with unresolved D. Trimming stripped 4 bases from V and 1 base from J, with 5 bases between. This CDR3 comprises 12 residues. CDR1 and CDR2 from the germline V gene are SGHTA and FQGNSA. As DNA, the CDR3 is TGTGCCAGCAGCTCGGAGTCCTACGAGCAGTACTTC. This sequence encodes CASSSESYEQYF.

V is TRBV7-2 and J is TRBJ1-2, with 8 bases aligning to TRBD1. After removal of 1 base from V and 0 bases from J, the junction contained 4 bases not matched to a gene. The germline CDR1 and CDR2 sequences are SGHTA and FQGNSA. The CDR3 is 16 residues long. DNA of the CDR3: TGTGCCAGCAGCTTAGTGGTGGGACAGGCTAACTATGGCTACACCTTC. It specifies CASSLVVGQANYGYTF. The full variable domain, with the rest looked up from reference TRBV7-2 and TRBJ1-2, is GAGVSQSPSNKVTEKGKDVELRCDPISGHTALYWYRQSLGQGLEFLIYFQGNSAPDKSGLPSDRFSAERTGGSVSTLTIQRTQQEDSAVYLCASSLVVGQANYGYTFGSGTRLTVV.

The chain recombines TRBV11-3 with TRBJ2-3; possible D gene TRBD2, 7 bases. Trimming took 6 bases from V and 4 from J, leaving 17 bases between them. From germline, CDR1 is SGHNT and CDR2 YENEEA. The CDR3 loop spans 15 amino acids. The CDR3 DNA follows: TGTGCCAGCAGTTCGGGACCCGGGGGGCCAGATACGCAGTATTTT. Protein: CASSSGPGGPDTQYF.

The J gene is TRBJ2-7, the V gene TRBV5-6; 10 bases align to TRBD2. V was pared by 1 base and J by 2 bases, with 3 bases of the junction left unmatched. CDR3 length: 15 amino acids. CDR1 SGHDT and CDR2 YYEEEE come from the germline V gene. In nucleotides, the CDR3 is TGTGCCAGCAGCTTGCGAACTAGCGGGACCTACGAGCAGTACTTC. Amino acid sequence: CASSLRTSGTYEQYF.

The chain links TRBV19 to TRBJ2-2; the match to TRBD2 covers 12 bases. CDR1 LNHDA and CDR2 SQIVND come from the germline V gene (reference sequence). The length of the CDR3 is 18 residues. Trimming at V came to 6 bases and at J to 4 bases, leaving 12 bases not matched to a gene. CDR3 amino acids: CASRRGTSGLLGTGELFF. In DNA, the CDR3 is TGTGCCAGTAGACGGGGGACTAGCGGGCTGTTGGGCACCGGGGAGCTGTTTTTT.

The rearrangement uses TRBV28 and TRBJ1-1; 7 nucleotides match TRBD1. J gave up 3 bases and V 10 bases, and 8 bases lay outside the gene matches. This CDR3 has 13 residues. Germline V gene sequence: CDR1 MDHEN, CDR2 SYDVKM. The CDR3 coding sequence is TGTGCCACCTGTAAGGGGGCGGACACTGAAGCTTTCTTT. It translates to CATCKGADTEAFF.